These 13 T cell receptor beta chains were all obtained from the same sample, sequenced in a study of post-analysis software for immune sequencing data. Unique molecular identifiers were present in the TCR beta cDNA libraries. From the PCR reads, TCRdb called clonotypes with MiXCR, one entry per CDR3 protein. The sample carries about 460,000 distinct CDR3 sequences, 45% recorded once. Their antigens remain unidentified. Overall study findings and caveats: Relative to controls, patients had about five TRBV segments at higher frequency, with TRBV5-6, TRBV5-1 and TRBV20-1 among these.

The specimen sequenced was blood. These receptors came from a girl aged 5-17 years with multiple sclerosis.

This clonotype was recorded a few times. V usage is TRBV9 and J usage is TRBJ2-3; TRBD1 matches at 10 bases. The ends lost 2 bases at V and 6 bases at J; junction bases unmatched: 9. Germline CDR1 and CDR2: SGDLS and YYNGEE. There are 16 residues in the CDR3. CDR3 residues: CASSVSGTGVPDTQYF. The CDR3 DNA is TGTGCCAGCAGCGTGTCCGGGACAGGGGTTCCCGATACGCAGTATTTT.

The rearrangement joins TRBV27 to TRBJ2-7; TRBD1 matches at 9 bases. With V trimmed by 3 bases and J by 2 bases, 5 bases remained unmatched. The CDR3 is 15 residues long. Germline values: CDR1 MNHEY, CDR2 SMNVEV (reference sequence). The chain's CDR3 is CASSFDRGGTYEQYF. CDR3 in DNA: TGTGCCAGCAGTTTTGACAGGGGGGGAACCTACGAGCAGTACTTC.

This clonotype was counted between two and nine times. V gene TRBV19 combines with J gene TRBJ2-5; the D call may be TRBD1 or TRBD2 (5 bases each). Germline V CDR1 and CDR2: LNHDA, SQIVND (reference sequence). Trimming stripped 3 bases from V and 1 base from J, with 12 bases between. This CDR3 has 15 amino acids. Here the CDR3 reads CASSMRGVPQETQYF. The CDR3 DNA reads as TGTGCCAGTAGTATGCGAGGGGTCCCCCAAGAGACCCAGTACTTC.

The V call is TRBV20-1, the J call TRBJ2-7, with 9 bases aligning to TRBD2. Germline assignment: CDR1 DFQATT and CDR2 SNEGSKA (reference sequence). J gave up 0 bases and V 5 bases, and 5 bases lay outside the gene matches. The CDR3 is 14 residues long. The DNA of the CDR3 is TGCAGTGCTCCCAAGCGGGAGGACTCCTACGAGCAGTACTTC. Translating it yields CSAPKREDSYEQYF.

The rearrangement links TRBV20-1 to TRBJ2-1; 9 bases map to TRBD1. V gave up 5 bases and J gave up 6 bases; unmatched junction bases: 8. Germline V CDR1 and CDR2: DFQATT, SNEGSKA (reference sequence). The CDR3 length is 14 residues. The CDR3 DNA reads as TGCAGTGCTTCTCTCGGGACAGGGTTCAATGAGCAGTTCTTC. Residues: CSASLGTGFNEQFF.

As to this clonotype: Relative to the germline gene, one junction end is altered; a read error may explain this. The genes are TRBV7-9 and TRBJ2-1; TRBD2 aligns across 9 bases. Germline V CDR1 and CDR2: SEHNR, FQNEAQ (reference sequence). This CDR3 spans 15 amino acids. CDR3 residues: CSSSLAGVGYNEQFF. For the CDR3, the DNA is TGTTCCAGCAGCTTAGCGGGAGTCGGTTACAATGAGCAGTTCTTC.

J is TRBJ1-6 and V is TRBV20-1; TRBD1 matches 9 bases. The CDR3 is made up of 15 amino acids. J gave up 4 bases and V 4 bases, and 5 bases lay outside the gene matches. Germline loops: CDR1 DFQATT, CDR2 SNEGSKA (reference sequence). In nucleotides, the CDR3 is TGCAGTGCTACTAAGGACAGGGGATATAATTCACCCCTCCACTTT. It translates to CSATKDRGYNSPLHF.

V usage is TRBV12-3 or TRBV12-4 and J usage is TRBJ1-2; 7 bases are shared with TRBD1. The CDR3 runs 14 residues. V lost 6 bases, J lost 2 bases, and 6 bases stayed unmatched. The chain's CDR3 is CASRAGGGNYGYTF. As DNA, the CDR3 is TGTGCCAGCAGAGCAGGGGGGGGGAACTATGGCTACACCTTC.

The sample holds one count of this clonotype. The genes are TRBV14 and TRBJ1-1; TRBD1 matches 8 bases. This CDR3 is built from 16 residues. The trim removed 0 bases at V and 3 bases at J, leaving 6 bases unmatched. Germline loops: CDR1 SGHDN, CDR2 FVKESK. This CDR3 is CASSQERQGWYTEAFF. CDR3 nucleotides: TGTGCCAGCAGCCAAGAAAGACAGGGGTGGTACACTGAAGCTTTCTTT. The full variable domain, in which reference TRBV14 and TRBJ1-1 provide the parts outside the CDR3, is EAGVTQFPSHSVIEKGQTVTLRCDPISGHDNLYWYRRVMGKEIKFLLHFVKESKQDESGMPNNRFLAERTGGTYSTLKVQPAELEDSGVYFCASSQERQGWYTEAFFGQGTRLTVV.

A remark on this clonotype: One end of the junction does not line up with germline, which may come from a read error. The V and J genes are TRBV24-1 and TRBJ2-3; D perhaps matches TRBD1 (6 bases). CDR3 length equals 13 residues. Germline V CDR1 and CDR2: KGHDR, SFDVKD. The CDR3, as DNA: TGTGCCACCCCAGGGGATTGCACAGATGCGCAGTATTTT. It encodes CATPGDCTDAQYF.

This rearrangement joins TRBV27 to TRBJ2-7; 11 bases align to TRBD1. The CDR3 totals 16 residues. Germline-derived CDR1 and CDR2 are MNHEY and SMNVEV (reference sequence). V was pared by 6 bases and J by 7 bases, with 14 bases of the junction left unmatched. The CDR3 protein is CASRISPTGTGGEQYF. The CDR3 region has the DNA TGTGCCAGCAGGATTTCTCCGACCGGGACAGGGGGGGAGCAGTACTTC.

This clonotype has a handful of counts. V usage is TRBV20-1 and J usage is TRBJ2-5, with D unclear. The ends were cut back, 4 bases at V and 1 base at J, with 13 bases in the middle. The CDR3 covers 14 residues. Germline-derived CDR1 and CDR2 are DFQATT and SNEGSKA (reference sequence). CDR3 in DNA: TGCAGTGCTATATCTGGCGGTTTCCAAGAGACCCAGTACTTC. This translates into CSAISGGFQETQYF.

The chain has TRBV27 and TRBJ2-7; tentative D call: TRBD1 (6 bases). Trimming left V 7 bases short and J 1 base short, with 17 bases between. The CDR3 contains 15 residues. Germline lookup yields CDR1 MNHEY and CDR2 SMNVEV (reference sequence). This CDR3 is CASNGRGQSSYEQYF. CDR3 in DNA: TGTGCCAGCAACGGTAGAGGACAGTCTTCCTACGAGCAGTACTTC.